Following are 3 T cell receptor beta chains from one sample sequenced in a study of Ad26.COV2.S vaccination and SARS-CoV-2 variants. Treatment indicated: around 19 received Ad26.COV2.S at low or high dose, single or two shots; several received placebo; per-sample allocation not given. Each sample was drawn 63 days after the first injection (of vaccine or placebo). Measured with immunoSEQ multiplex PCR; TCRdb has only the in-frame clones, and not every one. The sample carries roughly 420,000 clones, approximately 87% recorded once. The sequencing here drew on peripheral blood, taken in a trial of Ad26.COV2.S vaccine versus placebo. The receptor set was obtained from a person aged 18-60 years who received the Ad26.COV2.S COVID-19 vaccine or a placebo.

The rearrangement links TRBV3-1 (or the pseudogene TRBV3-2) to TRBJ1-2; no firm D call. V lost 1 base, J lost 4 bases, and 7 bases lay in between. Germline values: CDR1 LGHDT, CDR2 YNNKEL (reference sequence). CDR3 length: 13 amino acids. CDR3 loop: CASSQGTLYGYTF. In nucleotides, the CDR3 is TGTGCCAGCAGCCAAGGGACTCTCTATGGCTACACCTTC.

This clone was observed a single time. The CDR3 nucleotides are TGCGCCAGCAGCCACCCGGGACAGAGCTACGAGCAGTACTTC. Its protein is CASSHPGQSYEQYF. This sequence joins TRBV5-1 and TRBJ2-7; 7 bases agree with TRBD1. This CDR3 contains 14 residues. CDR1 is SGHRS and CDR2 is YFSETQ in the germline V gene. J gave up 3 bases and V 4 bases, and 7 bases lay outside the gene matches.

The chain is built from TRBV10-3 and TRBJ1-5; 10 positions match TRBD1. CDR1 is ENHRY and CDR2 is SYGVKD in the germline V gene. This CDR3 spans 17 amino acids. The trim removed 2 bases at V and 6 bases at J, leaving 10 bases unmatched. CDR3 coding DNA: TGTGCCATCAGTGAGCCACGTCCCGGGACAGGGGTTCAGCCCCAGCATTTT. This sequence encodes CAISEPRPGTGVQPQHF.